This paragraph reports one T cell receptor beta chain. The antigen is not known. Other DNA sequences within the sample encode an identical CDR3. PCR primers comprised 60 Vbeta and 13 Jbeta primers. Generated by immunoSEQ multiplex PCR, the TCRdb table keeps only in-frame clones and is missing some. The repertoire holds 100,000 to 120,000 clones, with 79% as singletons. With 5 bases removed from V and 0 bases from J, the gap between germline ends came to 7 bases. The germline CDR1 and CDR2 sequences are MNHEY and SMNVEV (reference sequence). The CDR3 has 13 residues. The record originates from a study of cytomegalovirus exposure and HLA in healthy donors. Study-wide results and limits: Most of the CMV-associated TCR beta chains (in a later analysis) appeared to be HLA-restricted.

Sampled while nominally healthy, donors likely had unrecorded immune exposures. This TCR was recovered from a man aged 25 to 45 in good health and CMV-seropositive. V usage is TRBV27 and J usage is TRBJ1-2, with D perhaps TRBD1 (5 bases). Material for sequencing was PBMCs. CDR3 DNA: TGTGCCAGCAGTCTGACAGCTAACTATGGCTACACCTTC. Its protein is CASSLTANYGYTF.